The 3 T cell receptor beta chains below all came from one sample that was sequenced in a study of identical twins. In TCRdb, the 5' RACE reads were re-called with MiXCR into one record per CDR3 protein. Of 450,000 to 600,000 distinct CDR3 sequences in the sample, 20% to 25% are singletons; the top ten hold approximately 0.48%. These data were likewise used in another study, on yellow fever vaccine responses in identical twins.

Sequenced: CD4+ T cells sorted from blood. These receptors originate from a woman aged 18 to 35 in good health.

In its sample, this clonotype was seen a few times. This chain links TRBV19 with TRBJ2-1; D might be TRBD1 or TRBD2, each matching 5 bases. Trimming shortened V by 1 base and J by 11 bases, and 12 bases separated the two germline ends. Germline V gene lookup returns CDR1 LNHDA and CDR2 SQIVND (reference sequence). The CDR3 contains 13 residues. CDR3 in DNA: TGTGCCAGTAGTATAGGAGGGGAAATCAAGCAGTTCTTC. Its protein is CASSIGGEIKQFF.

The chain links TRBV12-3 or TRBV12-4 to TRBJ2-3, with 8 bases lining up with TRBD2. The CDR3 runs 15 residues. The junction had 6 bases not matched to a gene; V was cut back by 6 bases and J by 1 base. The chain's CDR3 is CASSPSGLGTDTQYF. The DNA for the CDR3 is TGTGCCAGCAGCCCTAGCGGGCTGGGCACAGATACGCAGTATTTT.

This rearrangement joins TRBV6-9 to TRBJ1-6; maybe TRBD1 (6 bases). Germline values: CDR1 MNHGY, CDR2 SVAAGI. Trimming pared 3 bases from V and 6 bases from J, leaving 9 bases between. This CDR3 region has 14 residues. CDR3 amino acids: CASSYDRSNSPLHF. The CDR3 DNA is TGTGCCAGCAGTTACGACAGGAGTAATTCACCCCTCCACTTT.